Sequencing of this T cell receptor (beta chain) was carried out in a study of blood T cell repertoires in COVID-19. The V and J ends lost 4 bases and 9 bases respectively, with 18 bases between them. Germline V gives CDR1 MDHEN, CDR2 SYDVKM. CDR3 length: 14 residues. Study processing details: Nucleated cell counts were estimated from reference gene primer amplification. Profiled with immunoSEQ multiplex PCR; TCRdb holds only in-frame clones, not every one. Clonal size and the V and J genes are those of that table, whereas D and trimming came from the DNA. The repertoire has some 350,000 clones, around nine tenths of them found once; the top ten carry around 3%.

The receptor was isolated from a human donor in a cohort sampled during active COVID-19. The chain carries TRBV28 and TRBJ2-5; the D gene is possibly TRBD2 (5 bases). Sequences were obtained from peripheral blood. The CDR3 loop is CASSSDGGFGAQYF. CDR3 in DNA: TGTGCCAGCAGTTCGGACGGAGGCTTTGGGGCCCAGTACTTC.